This T cell receptor beta chain comes out of a study of cytomegalovirus exposure and HLA in healthy donors. The PCR ran on 60 Vbeta and 13 Jbeta primers. Original processing methods: About 11 million of the 80 million or so unique TCR beta chains counted in a later analysis were shared. Measured with immunoSEQ multiplex PCR; TCRdb has only the in-frame clones, and not every one. The V and J calls and clone size come from that table; D and trimming were worked out from the DNA. The sample comprises 150,000 to 200,000 clones, about 76% of which are singletons, and roughly 1.9% rests with the top ten. Trimming at V came to 1 base and at J to 1 base, leaving 5 bases not matched to a gene. This CDR3 has 16 amino acids. Germline V CDR1 and CDR2: MGHRA, YSYEKL.

The chain recombines TRBV4-1 with TRBJ2-5, with 8 bases lining up with TRBD2. Sequencing used PBMCs. This TCR was sampled from a female donor in good health and CMV-seronegative. The CDR3 sequence is CASSQVPLAVQETQYF. The CDR3 bases are TGCGCCAGCAGCCAAGTTCCACTAGCGGTCCAAGAGACCCAGTACTTC.